The rows below give T cell receptor beta chains drawn from one sample of a study of human versus mouse CDR3 diversity and MHC coevolution. Here immunoSEQ multiplex PCR was the method, and the copy in TCRdb shows in-frame clones only, minus some. Of some 82,000 clones listed, 93% are singletons. Sequences were obtained from naive CD4+ T cells from blood. These receptors were obtained from a person aged 30 to 69 in good health. The CDR3 runs from the conserved cysteine through the conserved F or W. Each record gives: D gene, J gene, V gene, clone size, CDR3 protein, CDR3 DNA. D genes are given only for firm matches. Expanded clones get a size class; other rows say once, few or many, or leave the size out.

d_call: .; j_call: TRBJ2-5; v_call: TRBV18; clone_size: .; cdr3_aa: CASHEYSNQETQYF; cdr3_nt: TGTGCCAGCCATGAATACAGCAATCAAGAGACCCAGTACTTC
d_call: TRBD1; j_call: TRBJ2-1; v_call: TRBV7-2; clone_size: .; cdr3_aa: CASSFSQGDEQFF; cdr3_nt: TGTGCCAGCAGCTTTTCCCAGGGGGATGAGCAGTTCTTC
d_call: .; j_call: TRBJ1-4; v_call: TRBV19; clone_size: .; cdr3_aa: CASREGPNTEKLFF; cdr3_nt: TGTGCCAGTAGGGAGGGCCCGAACACCGAAAAACTGTTTTTT
d_call: TRBD2; j_call: TRBJ2-3; v_call: TRBV5-1; clone_size: .; cdr3_aa: CASSLSLTSGSTDTQYF; cdr3_nt: TGCGCCAGCAGCTTGTCTCTTACTAGCGGTAGCACAGATACGCAGTATTTT
d_call: .; j_call: TRBJ2-7; v_call: TRBV6-5; clone_size: .; cdr3_aa: CASKSGGSSYEQYF; cdr3_nt: TGTGCCAGCAAAAGCGGAGGGAGCTCCTACGAGCAGTACTTC
d_call: TRBD2; j_call: TRBJ2-7; v_call: TRBV19; clone_size: .; cdr3_aa: CASSGTRTPIYEQYF; cdr3_nt: TGTGCCAGTAGTGGGACTAGAACACCGATCTACGAGCAGTACTTC
d_call: .; j_call: TRBJ1-1; v_call: TRBV9; clone_size: .; cdr3_aa: CASGGESEAFF; cdr3_nt: TGTGCCAGCGGGGGGGAGTCTGAAGCTTTCTTT
d_call: .; j_call: TRBJ1-2; v_call: TRBV28; clone_size: .; cdr3_aa: CASSLGGVDYGYTF; cdr3_nt: TGTGCCAGCAGTTTAGGGGGGGTCGACTATGGCTACACCTTC
d_call: .; j_call: TRBJ1-1; v_call: TRBV15; clone_size: once; cdr3_aa: CATSRDAGTEAFF; cdr3_nt: TGTGCCACCAGCAGAGATGCAGGGACTGAAGCTTTCTTT
d_call: .; j_call: TRBJ2-3; v_call: TRBV7-2; clone_size: .; cdr3_aa: CASSLGLGTDTQYF; cdr3_nt: TGTGCCAGCAGCTTAGGGCTAGGCACAGATACGCAGTATTTT
d_call: TRBD1; j_call: TRBJ2-3; v_call: TRBV6-6; clone_size: .; cdr3_aa: CASSYSGQGDPDTQYF; cdr3_nt: TGTGCCAGCAGTTACTCGGGACAGGGGGACCCAGATACGCAGTATTTT
d_call: .; j_call: TRBJ1-1; v_call: TRBV9; clone_size: once; cdr3_aa: CASSATNTEAFF; cdr3_nt: TGTGCCAGCAGCGCTACGAACACTGAAGCTTTCTTT
d_call: .; j_call: TRBJ2-7; v_call: TRBV28; clone_size: .; cdr3_aa: CASRVQAYEQYF; cdr3_nt: TGTGCCAGCAGGGTGCAGGCCTACGAGCAGTACTTC
d_call: .; j_call: TRBJ1-1; v_call: TRBV7-2; clone_size: .; cdr3_aa: CASSPHRVGNTEAFF; cdr3_nt: TGTGCCAGCAGCCCCCACAGGGTAGGAAACACTGAAGCTTTCTTT
d_call: .; j_call: TRBJ2-6; v_call: TRBV11-2; clone_size: .; cdr3_aa: CASSLAPSGANVLTF; cdr3_nt: TGTGCCAGCAGCTTAGCTCCCTCTGGGGCCAACGTCCTGACTTTC
d_call: TRBD2; j_call: TRBJ2-3; v_call: TRBV18; clone_size: once; cdr3_aa: CASSPRLAGRTDTQYF; cdr3_nt: TGTGCCAGCTCACCTCGACTAGCGGGCCGCACAGATACGCAGTATTTT
d_call: TRBD1; j_call: TRBJ1-1; v_call: TRBV19; clone_size: once; cdr3_aa: CASIEQGLLNTEAFF; cdr3_nt: TGTGCCAGTATTGAACAGGGGCTTCTGAACACTGAAGCTTTCTTT